This section outlines one T cell receptor (beta chain) sequence together with its context. This clone was found a few times. The target of this receptor is not known. Within one base of it there is no much larger clone, and no base qualities were kept. The label giving this sample's time point can be read as: about 28 days (+/-7) after the second vaccine dose. What this sample's treatment or condition label stands for: meningococcal conjugate vaccine given as trial control. Samples from vaccinated people were obtained from the UK trials COV001 and COV002, which included a single-blind randomized controlled phase 2/3 trial of AZD1222 (ChAdOx1 nCoV-19) in healthy adults. Trial participant PBMC samples were collected at day 0 and day 28 after the second dose for TCRbeta chain sequencing. V loses 4 bases, J loses 4 bases, and the germline ends lie 16 bases apart. The CDR3 runs 15 amino acids, cysteine and phenylalanine included. Only CDR3 DNA is held: 45 bases, read in frame from base 1. From the germline V gene (reference sequence), CDR1 is LNHDA and CDR2 is SQIVND.

This sample stems from a study of T cell responses to AZD1222 COVID-19 vaccine (dated by TCRdb to about 2021). Study-level background: TCR sequencing was performed for about 240 trial participants, of whom around 200 were given two doses of AZD1222 and roughly 25 were given two doses of MenACWY control vaccine. Trial participants were enrolled by age into 18-55, 56-69 and 70-plus year subgroups, with roughly 160, 29 and 62 TCR-sequenced participants respectively. The study at large found these results: The vaccine-associated CD4 TCRs covered the entire spike protein, and the dominant responses fell in regions 160-218 and 743-854. No day 14 peak-response samples were available, so repertoires were characterized only after the peak T cell response. In the small 56-69-year group, the increase in depth fell short of significance, most likely because of low power. Conclusions about previously exposed vaccinees were limited because only six AZD1222 recipients were SARS-CoV-2 seropositive at baseline. Most participants were white British and females outnumbered males, and the authors suggested that clonal diversity may have been underestimated. Epitopes outside the regions mutated in the B.1.351 and B.1.1.7 variants were reportedly recognized by nearly half of the unique spike-specific TCRs. Spike-specific TCR breadth and depth rose significantly after two AZD1222 doses compared with day 0 and with MenACWY recipients.

The CDR3 regions of human TCRbeta chains were subjected to immunosequencing. For the original study's pipeline: Repertoire TCRs were matched against a reference library of SARS-CoV-2-specific TCRs generated with the MIRA antigen-specificity platform. Breadth was defined as the fraction of unique TCRs that were SARS-CoV-2-associated. Depth was defined as the fraction of total T cells that were SARS-CoV-2-associated. Using the MIRA data, every spike-specific TCR was mapped to the spike region that the TCR reacted to and assigned to either a CD4 or a CD8 class. Log10-transformed breadth and depth values were compared by one-way ANOVA with Sidak's multiple comparisons tests. TCRdb retrieved this table from immuneACCESS and kept in-frame rearrangements only. Not all clones are present; in checked studies, unresolved V genes account for under half, and no reason is known for the remainder. That table supplies the V and J calls and clone size; D and trimming were determined from the DNA. The sample table lists some 80,000 clones, 70% to 80% of them with a count of one. The leading ten clones occupy 27% of the sample.

Rearrangement joined TRBV19 to TRBJ1-2; a tentative D match to TRBD1 spans 5 bases. Sequencing used peripheral blood, obtained 28 days after the second dose of the MenACWY control vaccine. The clonotype was recovered from an adult who received the MenACWY meningococcal vaccine as a control. The CDR3 protein is CASSTNPRQTYGYTF. In nucleotide form, the sequence is TGTGCCAGTAGTACTAACCCTCGACAGACCTATGGCTACACCTTC.